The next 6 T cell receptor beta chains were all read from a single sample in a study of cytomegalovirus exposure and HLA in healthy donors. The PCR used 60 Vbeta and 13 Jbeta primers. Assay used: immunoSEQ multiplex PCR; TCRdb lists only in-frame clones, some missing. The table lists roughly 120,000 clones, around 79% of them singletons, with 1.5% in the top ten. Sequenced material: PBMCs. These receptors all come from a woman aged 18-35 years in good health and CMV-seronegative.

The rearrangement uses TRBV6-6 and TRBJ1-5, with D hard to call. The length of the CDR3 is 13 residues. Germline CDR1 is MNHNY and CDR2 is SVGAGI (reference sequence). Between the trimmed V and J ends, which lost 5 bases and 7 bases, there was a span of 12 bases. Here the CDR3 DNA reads TGTGCCAGCAGTGCCGACAAGGCACAGCCCCAGCATTTT. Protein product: CASSADKAQPQHF.

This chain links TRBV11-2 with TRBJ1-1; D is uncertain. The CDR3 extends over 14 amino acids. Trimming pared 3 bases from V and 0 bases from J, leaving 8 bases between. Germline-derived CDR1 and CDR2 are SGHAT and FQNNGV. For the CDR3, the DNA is TGTGCCAGCAGCTTGGGCCGGATGAACACTGAAGCTTTCTTT. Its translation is CASSLGRMNTEAFF.

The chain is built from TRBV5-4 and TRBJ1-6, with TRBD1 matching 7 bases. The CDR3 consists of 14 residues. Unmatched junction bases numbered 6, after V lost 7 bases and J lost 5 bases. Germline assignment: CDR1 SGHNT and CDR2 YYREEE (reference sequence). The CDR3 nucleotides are TGTGCCAGCGGGGAAGACAGGGATAATTCACCCCTCCACTTT. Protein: CASGEDRDNSPLHF.

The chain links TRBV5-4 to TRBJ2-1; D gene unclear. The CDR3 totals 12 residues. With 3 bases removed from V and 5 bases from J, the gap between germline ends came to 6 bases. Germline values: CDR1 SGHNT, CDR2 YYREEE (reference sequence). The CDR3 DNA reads TGTGCCAGCAGCTCCCCGGACAATGAGCAGTTCTTC. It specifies CASSSPDNEQFF. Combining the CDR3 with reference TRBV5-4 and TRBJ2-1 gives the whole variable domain ETGVTQSPTHLIKTRGQQVTLRCSSQSGHNTVSWYQQALGQGPQFIFQYYREEENGRGNFPPRFSGLQFPNYSSELNVNALELDDSALYLCASSSPDNEQFFGPGTRLTVL.

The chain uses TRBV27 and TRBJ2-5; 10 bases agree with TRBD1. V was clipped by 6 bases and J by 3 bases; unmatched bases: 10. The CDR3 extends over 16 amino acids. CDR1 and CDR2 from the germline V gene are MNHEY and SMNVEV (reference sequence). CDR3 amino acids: CASSRRDRGWEETQYF. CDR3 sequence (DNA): TGTGCCAGCAGCCGAAGGGACAGGGGTTGGGAAGAGACCCAGTACTTC.

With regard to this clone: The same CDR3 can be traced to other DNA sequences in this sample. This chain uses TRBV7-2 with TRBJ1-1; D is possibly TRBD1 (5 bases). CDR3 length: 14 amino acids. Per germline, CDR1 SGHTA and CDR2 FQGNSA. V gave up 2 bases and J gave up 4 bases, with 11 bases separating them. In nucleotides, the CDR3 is TGTGCCAGCAGCTTATACGGCGGGGGCACTGAAGCTTTCTTT. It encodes CASSLYGGGTEAFF.